Here is one T cell receptor beta chain with its context. The antigen this receptor binds is unknown. It has no much larger one-base neighbor in the sample; base qualities were not kept. The data originate from a study of T cell changes during pregnancy in multiple sclerosis (dated by TCRdb to about 2019). Looking at the study overall: In women with multiple sclerosis, the researchers looked at how the T cell repertoire shifted as pregnancy progressed.

The CDR3 runs 15 amino acids, cysteine and phenylalanine included. CDR3 DNA is the only sequence kept; it has 45 bases, read in frame from the first base. V is shortened by 5 bases, J by 1 base, and the region joining them spans 14 bases. Sequences MDHEN (CDR1) and SYDVKM (CDR2) are obtained from the germline V gene. The method behind the library was the immunoSEQ multiplex PCR assay. Drawn from immuneACCESS, this table holds only the in-frame rearrangements with V and J called that TCRdb kept. Clones are partly lost; checked studies trace under half to an unresolved V gene and leave the rest unexplained. The sample table holds under 100,000 clones, of which about 94% were seen once. Roughly 2.5% of the sample is in the top ten clones.

The sequencing used peripheral blood, collected in the third trimester of pregnancy. The sequence was obtained from a female donor with multiple sclerosis, enrolled in a pregnancy study. The chain uses TRBV28 and TRBJ1-1, with a weak D call of TRBD1 (5 bases match). The nucleotide sequence reads as follows: TGTGCCAGCAGTCCACCCGGGCAGGGGAACACTGAAGCTTTCTTT. The resulting protein is CASSPPGQGNTEAFF.